Listed here are 8 T cell receptor beta chains from one sample, sequenced in a study of Graves' ophthalmopathy and Graves' hyperthyroidism. RNA transcripts served as template for amplifying TCR beta CDR3 sequences. Second-round multiplex PCR followed a first-round RT-PCR using HTBI primers. TCRdb re-called the multiplex PCR reads with MiXCR, one entry per CDR3 protein. The sample includes hundreds of thousands of distinct CDR3 sequences, roughly 20% of them seen just once. The sample was peripheral blood. The receptor source for this set is a woman aged 18 to 35 with stable Graves' hyperthyroidism. Some clones in this sample may be carry-over from other donors' samples.

This clonotype was detected ten times or more. The chain employs TRBV25-1 and TRBJ1-5; D is undetermined. This CDR3 is 16 amino acids long. The germline CDR1 and CDR2 sequences are MGHDK and SYGVNS. Trimming stripped 1 base from V and 0 bases from J, with 10 bases between. The CDR3 protein is CASSESGGDSNQPQHF. The CDR3 DNA follows: TGTGCCAGCAGTGAATCCGGCGGGGATAGCAATCAGCCCCAGCATTTT.

There are a few counts of this clonotype. V and J are TRBV11-2 and TRBJ1-1; D remains ambiguous. V lost 5 bases and J 12 bases, leaving 13 bases between the germline ends. The CDR3 totals 11 residues. CDR1 is SGHAT, CDR2 FQNNGV, per germline. The CDR3 nucleotides read TGTGCCAGCAGCACCGGCGGGTCAACTTTCTTT. Its protein product is CASSTGGSTFF. Variable domain in full (rest from reference TRBV11-2 and TRBJ1-1): EAGVAQSPRYKIIEKRQSVAFWCNPISGHATLYWYQQILGQGPKLLIQFQNNGVVDDSQLPKDRFSAERLKGVDSTLKIQPAKLEDSAVYLCASSTGGSTFFGQGTRLTVV.

This clonotype was counted many times. V usage is TRBV20-1 and J usage is TRBJ2-5, with 7 positions matching TRBD2. The junction had 8 bases not matched to a gene; V was cut back by 5 bases and J by 5 bases. Per the germline V gene, CDR1 is DFQATT and CDR2 is SNEGSKA (reference sequence). There are 13 residues in the CDR3. The CDR3 reads CSAPVRGSETQYF. CDR3 nucleotides: TGCAGTGCTCCTGTGCGGGGGTCGGAGACCCAGTACTTC.

This clonotype was counted at least ten times. The chain couples TRBV6-1 to TRBJ1-5; 7 bases agree with TRBD1. After removal of 5 bases from V and 7 bases from J, the junction contained 8 bases not matched to a gene. Germline V CDR1 and CDR2: MNHNS, SASEGT. CDR3 length: 14 residues. Here the CDR3 reads CASSRDRALQPQHF. For the CDR3, the DNA is TGTGCCAGCAGTCGCGACAGGGCCTTGCAGCCCCAGCATTTT.

The genes are TRBV9 and TRBJ2-5, with 7 bases lining up with TRBD1. Unmatched junction bases numbered 7, after V lost 0 bases and J lost 2 bases. Germline V gene sequence: CDR1 SGDLS, CDR2 YYNGEE. The CDR3 extends over 16 amino acids. DNA of the CDR3: TGTGCCAGCAGCGTAGACAGGGGATGTGGTCAAGAGACCCAGTACTTC. Protein sequence: CASSVDRGCGQETQYF.

This chain links TRBV10-3 with TRBJ1-1, with D possibly TRBD1 on 5 matching bases. Germline-derived CDR1 and CDR2 are ENHRY and SYGVKD. Trimming cost V 10 bases and J 1 base, with 25 bases left between them. The CDR3 has 17 residues. Here the CDR3 DNA reads TGTGCCACCCACCCGGGACTCCGGAACCGAAGGAACACTGAAGCTTTCTTT. Its translation is CATHPGLRNRRNTEAFF.

This clonotype was picked up many times. This chain connects TRBV7-8 to TRBJ2-5; D is unresolved. Germline-derived CDR1 and CDR2 are SGHVS and FQNEAQ. The CDR3 length is 15 residues. Deletions cut 2 bases from V and 2 bases from J, with 12 bases between. DNA of the CDR3: TGTGCCAGCAGCTTAAATTCCGGTTTTCAAGAGACCCAGTACTTC. Its translation is CASSLNSGFQETQYF.

This clonotype was detected many times. The V call is TRBV19, the J call TRBJ1-4, with a possible D match to TRBD1 (5 bases). V lost 5 bases and J 7 bases, leaving 17 bases between the germline ends. Looked up from germline, CDR1 is LNHDA and CDR2 is SQIVND (reference sequence). The CDR3 length is 15 residues. This CDR3 reads CASSPSEGTGEKLFF. DNA for the CDR3: TGTGCCAGTAGTCCCAGTGAGGGGACGGGTGAAAAACTGTTTTTT.